The sequence of this T cell receptor (beta chain) was determined in a study of response to subunit inactivated influenza vaccine. Notes on the study in general: The authors proposed limited new T cell recruitment per seasonal influenza vaccination.

The sample holds a few counts of this clonotype. The antigen is not known. TCRdb recomputed calls from the RT-PCR reads with MiXCR, one row per CDR3 protein. The sample records 550,000 to 600,000 distinct CDR3 sequences, 12% being singletons. After removal of 4 bases from V and 5 bases from J, the junction contained 6 bases not matched to a gene. There are 16 residues in the CDR3. Germline V CDR1 and CDR2: SGHRS, YFSETQ. The chain recombines TRBV5-1 with TRBJ2-5; 15 nucleotides match TRBD2. The receptor was derived from a man over 45 who received an inactivated influenza vaccine. The sample consisted of PBMCs from blood, taken on the day of vaccination. CDR3 sequence (DNA): TGCGCCAGCAGCCGAGGGACTAGCGGGGGGTCGGAGACCCAGTACTTC. As protein: CASSRGTSGGSETQYF.